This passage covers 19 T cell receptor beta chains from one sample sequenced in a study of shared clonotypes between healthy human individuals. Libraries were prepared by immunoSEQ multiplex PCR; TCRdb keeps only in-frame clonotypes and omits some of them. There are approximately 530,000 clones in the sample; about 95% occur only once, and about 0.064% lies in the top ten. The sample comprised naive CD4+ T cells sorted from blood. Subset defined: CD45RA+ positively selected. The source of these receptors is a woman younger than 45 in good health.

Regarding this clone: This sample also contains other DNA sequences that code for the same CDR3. The CDR3 here is CASSLRLAGAYEQYF. The CDR3 coding sequence is TGCGCCAGCAGCCTGCGGCTAGCGGGAGCCTACGAGCAGTACTTC. The rearrangement uses TRBV5-1 and TRBJ2-7; TRBD2 matches at 10 bases. The J segment lost 2 bases and the V segment lost 4 bases, leaving 6 bases of the junction unmatched. The CDR3 totals 15 residues. In germline, CDR1 is SGHRS, CDR2 YFSETQ.

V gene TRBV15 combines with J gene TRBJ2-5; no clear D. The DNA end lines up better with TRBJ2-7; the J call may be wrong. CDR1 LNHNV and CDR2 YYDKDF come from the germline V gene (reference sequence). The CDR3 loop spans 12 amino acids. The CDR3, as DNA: TGTGCCACCAGCAGAGATCGAAACGAGCAGTACTTC. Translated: CATSRDRNEQYF.

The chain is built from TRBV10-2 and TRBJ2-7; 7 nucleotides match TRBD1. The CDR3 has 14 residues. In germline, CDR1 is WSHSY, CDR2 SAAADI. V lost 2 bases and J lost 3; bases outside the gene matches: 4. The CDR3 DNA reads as TGCGCCAGCAGTGAGCAAAGGGGGCACTACGAGCAGTACTTC. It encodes CASSEQRGHYEQYF.

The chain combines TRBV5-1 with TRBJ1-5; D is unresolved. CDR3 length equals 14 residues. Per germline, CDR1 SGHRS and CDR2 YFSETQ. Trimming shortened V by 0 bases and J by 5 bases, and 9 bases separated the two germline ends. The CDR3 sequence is CASSLGGKDQPQHF. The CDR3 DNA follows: TGCGCCAGCAGCTTGGGCGGAAAAGATCAGCCCCAGCATTTT.

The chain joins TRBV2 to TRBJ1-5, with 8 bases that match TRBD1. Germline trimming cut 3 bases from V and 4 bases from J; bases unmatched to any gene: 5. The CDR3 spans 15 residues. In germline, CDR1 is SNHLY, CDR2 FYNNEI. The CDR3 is CASSDVRGPNQPQHF. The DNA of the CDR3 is TGTGCCAGCAGTGATGTCAGGGGGCCTAATCAGCCCCAGCATTTT.

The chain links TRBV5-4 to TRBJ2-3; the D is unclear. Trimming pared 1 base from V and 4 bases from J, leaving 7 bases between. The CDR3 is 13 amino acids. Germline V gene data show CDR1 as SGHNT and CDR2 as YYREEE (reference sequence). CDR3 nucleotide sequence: TGTGCCAGCAGCTTGACAGCGCCAGATACGCAGTATTTT. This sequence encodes CASSLTAPDTQYF.

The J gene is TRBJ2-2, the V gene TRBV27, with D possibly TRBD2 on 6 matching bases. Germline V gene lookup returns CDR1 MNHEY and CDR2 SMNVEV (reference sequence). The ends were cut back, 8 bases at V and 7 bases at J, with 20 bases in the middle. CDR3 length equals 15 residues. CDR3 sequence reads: CASVAGGPSRGELFF. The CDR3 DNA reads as TGTGCCAGCGTGGCCGGAGGGCCGAGCCGCGGGGAGCTGTTTTTT.

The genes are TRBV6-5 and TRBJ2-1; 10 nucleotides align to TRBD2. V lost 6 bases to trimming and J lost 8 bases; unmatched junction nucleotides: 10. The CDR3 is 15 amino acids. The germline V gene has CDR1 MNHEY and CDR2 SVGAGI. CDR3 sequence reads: CASSLRLAGAYEQFF. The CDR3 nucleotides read TGTGCCAGCAGCCTTCGTCTAGCGGGAGCCTATGAGCAGTTCTTC.

Written as DNA, the CDR3 is TGTGCCAGCAGCTTCAGCCCTGGAAACACCATATATTTT. This translates into CASSFSPGNTIYF. V is TRBV7-3 and J is TRBJ1-3; no definite D call. Trimming took 3 bases from V and 2 from J, leaving 5 bases between them. The CDR3 extends over 13 amino acids. CDR1 is SGHTA, CDR2 FQGTGA, per germline.

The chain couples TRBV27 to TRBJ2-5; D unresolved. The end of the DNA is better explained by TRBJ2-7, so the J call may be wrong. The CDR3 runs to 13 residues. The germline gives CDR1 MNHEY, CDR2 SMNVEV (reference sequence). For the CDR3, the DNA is TGTGCCAGCGCGTGGGCTAGACCCTACGAGCAGTACTTC. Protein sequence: CASAWARPYEQYF.

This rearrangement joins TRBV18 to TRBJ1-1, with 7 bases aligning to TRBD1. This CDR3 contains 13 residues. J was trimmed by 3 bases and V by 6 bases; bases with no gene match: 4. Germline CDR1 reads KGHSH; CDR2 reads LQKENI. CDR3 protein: CASSTTGDTEAFF. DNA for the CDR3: TGTGCCAGCTCTACCACAGGGGACACTGAAGCTTTCTTT.

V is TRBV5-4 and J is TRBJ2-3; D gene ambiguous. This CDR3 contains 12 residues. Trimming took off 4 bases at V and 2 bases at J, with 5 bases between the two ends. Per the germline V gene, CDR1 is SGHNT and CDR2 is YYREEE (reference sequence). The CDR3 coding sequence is TGTGCCAGCAGCGAGATCACAGATACGCAGTATTTT. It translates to CASSEITDTQYF.

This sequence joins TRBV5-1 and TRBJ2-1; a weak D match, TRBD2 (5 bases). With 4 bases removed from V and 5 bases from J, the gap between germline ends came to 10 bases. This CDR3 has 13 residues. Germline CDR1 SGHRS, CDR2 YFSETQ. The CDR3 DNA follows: TGCGCCAGCAGCGTGGACTGGGACAATGAGCAGTTCTTC. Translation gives CASSVDWDNEQFF.

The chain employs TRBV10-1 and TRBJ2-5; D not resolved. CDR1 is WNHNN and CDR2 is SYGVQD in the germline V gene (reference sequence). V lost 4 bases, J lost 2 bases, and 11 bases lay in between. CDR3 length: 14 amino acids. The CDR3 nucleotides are TGCGCCAGCAGTGGGACGGAGAATCAAGAGACCCAGTACTTC. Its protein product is CASSGTENQETQYF.

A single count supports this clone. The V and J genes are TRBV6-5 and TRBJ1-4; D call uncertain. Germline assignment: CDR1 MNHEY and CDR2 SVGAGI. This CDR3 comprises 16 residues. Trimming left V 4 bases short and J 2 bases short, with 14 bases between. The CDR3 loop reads CASSFRSGVTNEKLFF. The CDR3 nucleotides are TGTGCCAGCAGTTTTAGGAGTGGGGTGACTAATGAAAAACTGTTTTTT.

The CDR3 DNA reads as TGTGCCAGTAGGACAGGGGGCTTGTACGAGCAGTACTTC. Protein product: CASRTGGLYEQYF. The chain recombines TRBV6-5 with TRBJ2-5; 11 positions agree with TRBD1. Judging by the DNA end, TRBJ2-7 fits better; the J call may be wrong. Germline values: CDR1 MNHEY, CDR2 SVGAGI. The CDR3 has 13 residues.

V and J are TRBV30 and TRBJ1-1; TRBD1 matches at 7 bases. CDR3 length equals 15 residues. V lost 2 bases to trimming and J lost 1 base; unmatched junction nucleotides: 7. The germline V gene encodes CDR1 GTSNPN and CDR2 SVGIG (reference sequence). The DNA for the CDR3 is TGTGCCTGGAGTCGTCAGGGGGTGACGAACACTGAAGCTTTCTTT. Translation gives CAWSRQGVTNTEAFF.

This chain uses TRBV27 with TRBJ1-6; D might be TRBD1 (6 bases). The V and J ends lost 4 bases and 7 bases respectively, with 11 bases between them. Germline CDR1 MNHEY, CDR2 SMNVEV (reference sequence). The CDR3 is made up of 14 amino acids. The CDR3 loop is CASSYDRRNSPLHF. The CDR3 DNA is TGTGCCAGCAGTTACGACAGGAGGAATTCACCCCTCCACTTT.

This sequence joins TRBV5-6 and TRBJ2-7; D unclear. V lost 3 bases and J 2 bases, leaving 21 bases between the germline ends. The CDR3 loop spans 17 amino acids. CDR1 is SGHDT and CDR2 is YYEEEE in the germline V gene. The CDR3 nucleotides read TGTGCCAGCAGCTATTACTGGACCGTCCGAAACCCCTACGAGCAGTACTTC. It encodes CASSYYWTVRNPYEQYF.